A selection of T cell receptor beta chains follows, all from one sample in a study of T cells after yellow fever vaccination. TCRdb reanalysed the 5' RACE reads using MiXCR and keeps one entry per CDR3 protein. The top ten hold roughly 13% of the sample, which has roughly 500,000 distinct CDR3 sequences, under 25% seen once. The input for sequencing was PBMCs, taken 15 days after the yellow fever booster vaccination. Receptors were obtained from a man in his thirties or forties who received the YFV17D yellow fever vaccine. Each CDR3 is given with its conserved first and last residue. The D gene is left open where the match is weak. Clone size is given for some rows only: seen once, a few or many times, or a class if the clone is expanded.

clone_size	v_call	j_call	d_call	cdr3_length	cdr3_nt	cdr3_aa
.	TRBV7-9	TRBJ2-7	.	14	TGTGCCAGCAGCCTAGCTAAGGATCGCTACGAGCAGTACTTC	CASSLAKDRYEQYF
.	TRBV12-3/TRBV12-4	TRBJ1-1	.	14	TGTGCCAGCAGAGGCGCCGGGATGAACACTGAAGCTTTCTTT	CASRGAGMNTEAFF
.	TRBV28	TRBJ2-1	.	15	TGTGCCAGCAGTTTACCCCTTACAAAGGACAATGAGCAGTTCTTC	CASSLPLTKDNEQFF
many	TRBV27	TRBJ2-3	TRBD2	16	TGTGCCAGCAGTTTAGTAGCGGGGGGTGGGACAGATACGCAGTATTTT	CASSLVAGGGTDTQYF
once	TRBV20-1	TRBJ2-5	TRBD2	15	TGCAGTGCGGCCGGGACTAGCGGGCTCCAAGAGACCCAGTACTTC	CSAAGTSGLQETQYF
.	TRBV9	TRBJ2-1	.	13	TGTGCCAGCAGCGTAGGACTAGGGGTAGAGCAGTTCTTC	CASSVGLGVEQFF
.	TRBV5-6	TRBJ2-2	.	16	TGTGCCAGCAGCTTGTTCTTAGCGGATTACACCGGGGAGCTGTTTTTT	CASSLFLADYTGELFF
.	TRBV20-1	TRBJ2-1	TRBD2	15	TGCAGTGCTAGAGATACGTACCGCGGGAGCGATGAGCAGTTCTTC	CSARDTYRGSDEQFF
few	TRBV29-1	TRBJ2-4	TRBD1	14	TGCAGCGTTGGAGGGGACAGGGGAGTGAACATTCAGTACTTC	CSVGGDRGVNIQYF
few	TRBV28	TRBJ2-7	TRBD2	16	TGTGCCAGCAGGCCCACTAGCGGGAGGTCCCCCCACGAGCAGTACTTC	CASRPTSGRSPHEQYF
.	TRBV20-1	TRBJ1-2	TRBD1	15	TGCAGTGCACTTATGAGGACAGGGGGCGCATATGGCTACACCTTC	CSALMRTGGAYGYTF
few	TRBV15	TRBJ2-4	.	13	TGTGCCACCAGCTACCGGGAGTCGAACATTCAGTACTTC	CATSYRESNIQYF
few	TRBV29-1	TRBJ2-1	TRBD2	16	TGCAGCGTTGAAGATCATAGGGCTAGCGGATACAATGAGCAGTTCTTC	CSVEDHRASGYNEQFF
few	TRBV4-2	TRBJ2-1	TRBD1	18	TGTGCCAGCAGCCGGGACAGGGGGCCGGCTAGCGGGATAAATGAGCAGTTCTTC	CASSRDRGPASGINEQFF
few	TRBV28	TRBJ2-7	TRBD1	15	TGTGCCAGCAGTCCACCCGGGACAGAGGTCTACGAGCAGTACTTC	CASSPPGTEVYEQYF
few	TRBV10-3	TRBJ2-5	TRBD2	15	TGTGCCACAGGAGGTTCCAGCGGGACGGGAGAGACCCAGTACTTC	CATGGSSGTGETQYF
few	TRBV27	TRBJ2-1	.	13	TGTGCCAGCAGAACCGACCAACTGAGTGAGCAGTTCTTC	CASRTDQLSEQFF
few	TRBV6-5	TRBJ1-2	.	13	TGTGCCAGCAGTTACTCCCCGACCGGGAGCTACACCTTC	CASSYSPTGSYTF
.	TRBV20-1	TRBJ2-5	TRBD2	14	TGCAGTGCTAGAGATTCGAGCGGGGCGTTGGCCCAGTACTTC	CSARDSSGALAQYF
.	TRBV7-9	TRBJ1-2	.	12	TGTGCCAGCAGCTTCGGGCAGAGAGGCTACACCTTC	CASSFGQRGYTF
few	TRBV5-1	TRBJ2-7	.	14	TGCGCCAGCAGCTTAACAAGGGGATCCTACGAGCAGTACTTC	CASSLTRGSYEQYF
.	TRBV6-5	TRBJ2-7	.	15	TGTGCCAGCAGTTATGGGCGTGGTGGAAACTACGAGCAGTACTTC	CASSYGRGGNYEQYF
few	TRBV7-2	TRBJ2-1	TRBD2	17	TGTGCCAGCAGACTAAACCCGGGACTAGCGAGATACAATGAGCAGTTCTTC	CASRLNPGLARYNEQFF
.	TRBV5-1	TRBJ2-7	TRBD1	18	TGCGCCAGCAGCTTGGGGGCGAGAAGGACAGGGAGCTCCTACGAGCAGTACTTC	CASSLGARRTGSSYEQYF
many	TRBV12-3/TRBV12-4	TRBJ1-1	TRBD1	16	TGTGCCAGCAGCAGGGGACAGGGAGGGATTGGCACTGAAGCTTTCTTT	CASSRGQGGIGTEAFF
.	TRBV18	TRBJ2-2	.	13	TGTGCCAGCTCACTCACAGCGGCCGGGGAGCTGTTTTTT	CASSLTAAGELFF
.	TRBV12-3/TRBV12-4	TRBJ2-7	.	15	TGTGCCAGCAGTTTTGGGGCGGGGTTAGGCTACGAGCAGTACTTC	CASSFGAGLGYEQYF
.	TRBV5-1	TRBJ2-5	.	16	TGCGCCAGCACCCCACGGGCGACGAAGTACCAAGAGACCCAGTACTTC	CASTPRATKYQETQYF
.	TRBV6-6	TRBJ1-4	.	13	TGTGCCAGCAGTTACGAGGGTGAAGGAAAACTGTTTTTT	CASSYEGEGKLFF
many	TRBV20-1	TRBJ2-1	TRBD2	14	TGCAGTGCTTCGACTAGCGGGAGATATAATGAGCAGTTCTTC	CSASTSGRYNEQFF
few	TRBV12-3/TRBV12-4	TRBJ2-1	.	15	TGTGCCAGCAGACACCAAGGACCCCAAAAGAATGAGCAGTTCTTC	CASRHQGPQKNEQFF